This TCR beta chain was retrieved from a study of regulatory T cells in long-lasting Graves disease. In the study overall: Antithyroid drug intake by newly diagnosed Graves' patients had lasted under 3 months.

This clonotype was counted ten times or more. Its antigen is not identified. CDR3 length: 17 residues. Trimming cost V 0 bases and J 3 bases, with 17 bases left between them. iRepertoire HTBI primers and Arm-PCR of CDR3 regions built TCR beta libraries. TCRdb redid the calling of the multiplex PCR reads with MiXCR, one entry per CDR3 protein. The sample consists of over 300,000 distinct CDR3 sequences, roughly a sixth of them appearing once. Time point defined: newly diagnosed GD, antithyroid drugs for less than 3 months. PBMCs were the source of the RNA used for TCR sequencing. General study findings and limits: Persistent disease preferred TRBV28, TRBJ1-2 and TRBJ2-5; new disease, TRBV20-1 and TRBJ2-1.

The J gene is TRBJ1-1, the V gene TRBV12-3 or TRBV12-4, with D maybe TRBD1 (6 bases). This clonotype originated in a female donor with Graves disease. Here the sequenced sample was peripheral blood mononuclear cells (PBMCs), taken at new diagnosis, from a patient treated with antithyroid drugs. The CDR3 protein is CASSLAYPIQGDTEAFF. The CDR3 region has the DNA TGTGCCAGCAGTTTAGCTTACCCCATACAGGGTGACACTGAAGCTTTCTTT.